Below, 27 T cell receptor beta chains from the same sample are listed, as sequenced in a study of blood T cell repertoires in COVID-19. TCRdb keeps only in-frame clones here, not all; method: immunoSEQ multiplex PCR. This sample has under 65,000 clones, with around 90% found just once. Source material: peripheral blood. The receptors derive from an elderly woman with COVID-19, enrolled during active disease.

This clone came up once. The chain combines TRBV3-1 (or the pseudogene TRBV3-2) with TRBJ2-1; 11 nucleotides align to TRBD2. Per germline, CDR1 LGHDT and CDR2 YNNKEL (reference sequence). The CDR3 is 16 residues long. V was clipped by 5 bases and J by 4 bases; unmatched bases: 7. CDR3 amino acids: CASSKIAGGNYNEQFF. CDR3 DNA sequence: TGTGCCAGCAGCAAAATAGCGGGGGGGAATTACAATGAGCAGTTCTTC.

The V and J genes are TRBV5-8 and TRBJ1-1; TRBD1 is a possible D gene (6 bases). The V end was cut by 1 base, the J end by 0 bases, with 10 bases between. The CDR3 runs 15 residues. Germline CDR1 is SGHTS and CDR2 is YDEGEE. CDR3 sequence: CASSLTGTMNTEAFF. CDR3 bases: TGTGCCAGCAGCTTGACAGGGACTATGAACACTGAAGCTTTCTTT.

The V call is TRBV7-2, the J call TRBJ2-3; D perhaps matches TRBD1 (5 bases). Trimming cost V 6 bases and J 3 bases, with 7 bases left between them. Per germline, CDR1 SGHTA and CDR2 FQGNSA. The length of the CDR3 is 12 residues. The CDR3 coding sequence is TGTGCCAGCAGTCGACAGACAGATACGCAGTATTTT. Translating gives CASSRQTDTQYF.

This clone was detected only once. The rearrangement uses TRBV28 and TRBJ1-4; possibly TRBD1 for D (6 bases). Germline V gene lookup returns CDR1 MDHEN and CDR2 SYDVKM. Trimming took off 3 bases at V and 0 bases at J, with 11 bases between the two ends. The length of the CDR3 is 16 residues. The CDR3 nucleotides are TGTGCCAGCAGTTTTGGGACACTTACAACTAATGAAAAACTGTTTTTT. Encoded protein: CASSFGTLTTNEKLFF.

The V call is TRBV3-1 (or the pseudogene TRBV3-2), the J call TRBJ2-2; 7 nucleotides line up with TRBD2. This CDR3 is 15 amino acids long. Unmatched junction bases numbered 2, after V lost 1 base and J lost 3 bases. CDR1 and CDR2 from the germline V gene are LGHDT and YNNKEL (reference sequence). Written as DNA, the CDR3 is TGTGCCAGCAGCCAAGGAACTAGCGACACCGGGGAGCTGTTTTTT. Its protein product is CASSQGTSDTGELFF.

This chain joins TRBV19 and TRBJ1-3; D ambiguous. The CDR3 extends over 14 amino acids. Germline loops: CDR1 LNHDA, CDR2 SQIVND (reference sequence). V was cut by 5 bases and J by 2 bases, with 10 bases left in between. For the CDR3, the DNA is TGTGCCAGTAGTCCGCCGGTGGCTGGAAACACCATATATTTT. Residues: CASSPPVAGNTIYF.

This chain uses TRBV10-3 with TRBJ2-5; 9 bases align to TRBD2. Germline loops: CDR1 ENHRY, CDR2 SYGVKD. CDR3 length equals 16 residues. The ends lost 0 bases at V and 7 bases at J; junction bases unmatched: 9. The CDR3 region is CAISESSGGAKGTQYF. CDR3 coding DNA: TGTGCCATCAGTGAGTCTAGCGGGGGTGCTAAGGGGACCCAGTACTTC.

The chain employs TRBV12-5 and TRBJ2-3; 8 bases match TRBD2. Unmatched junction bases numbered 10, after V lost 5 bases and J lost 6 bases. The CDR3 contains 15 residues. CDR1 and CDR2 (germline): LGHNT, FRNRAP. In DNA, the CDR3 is TGTGCTAGTGGTAGCAGCGGGGGCCCGGGGGATACGCAGTATTTT. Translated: CASGSSGGPGDTQYF.

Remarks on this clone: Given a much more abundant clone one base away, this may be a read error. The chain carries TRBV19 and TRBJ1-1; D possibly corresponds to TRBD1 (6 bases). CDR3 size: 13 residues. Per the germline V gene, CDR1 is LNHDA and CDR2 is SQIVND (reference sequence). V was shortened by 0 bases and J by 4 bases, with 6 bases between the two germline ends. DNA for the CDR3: TGTGCCAGTAGTATAGAAGGGGGCACTGAAGCTTTCTTT. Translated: CASSIEGGTEAFF.

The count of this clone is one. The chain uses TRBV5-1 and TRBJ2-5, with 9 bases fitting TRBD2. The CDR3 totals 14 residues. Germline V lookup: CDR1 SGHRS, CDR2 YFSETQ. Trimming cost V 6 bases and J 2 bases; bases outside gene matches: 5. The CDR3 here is CASNSGGAQETQYF. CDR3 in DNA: TGCGCCAGCAATAGCGGGGGAGCACAAGAGACCCAGTACTTC.

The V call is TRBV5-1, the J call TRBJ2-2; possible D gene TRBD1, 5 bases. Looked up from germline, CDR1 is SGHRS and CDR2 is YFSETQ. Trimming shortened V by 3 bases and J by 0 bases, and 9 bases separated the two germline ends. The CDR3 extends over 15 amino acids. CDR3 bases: TGCGCCAGCAGCTCTGACAGACCGAACACCGGGGAGCTGTTTTTT. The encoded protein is CASSSDRPNTGELFF.

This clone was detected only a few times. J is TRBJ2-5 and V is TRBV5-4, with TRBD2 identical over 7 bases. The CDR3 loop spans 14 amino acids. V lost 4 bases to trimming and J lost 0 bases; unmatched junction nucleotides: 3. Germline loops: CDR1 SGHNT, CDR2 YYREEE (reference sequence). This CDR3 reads CASSPGGNQETQYF. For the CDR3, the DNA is TGTGCCAGCAGCCCCGGGGGGAACCAAGAGACCCAGTACTTC.

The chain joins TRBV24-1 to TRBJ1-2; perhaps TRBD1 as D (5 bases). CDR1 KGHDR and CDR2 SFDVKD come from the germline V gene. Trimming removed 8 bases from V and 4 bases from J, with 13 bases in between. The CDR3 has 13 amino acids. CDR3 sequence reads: CATIPTGTYGYTF. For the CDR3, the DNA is TGTGCCACCATCCCAACAGGTACCTATGGCTACACCTTC.

The DNA of the CDR3 is TGTGCCAGCAGTGAAGGGCGGGTCCACGGGGAGCTGTTTTTT. Translating gives CASSEGRVHGELFF. The chain recombines TRBV2 with TRBJ2-2, with D possibly being TRBD2 (5 bases). Germline V gene data show CDR1 as SNHLY and CDR2 as FYNNEI. There are 14 residues in the CDR3. Trimming shortened V by 1 base and J by 7 bases, and 10 bases separated the two germline ends.

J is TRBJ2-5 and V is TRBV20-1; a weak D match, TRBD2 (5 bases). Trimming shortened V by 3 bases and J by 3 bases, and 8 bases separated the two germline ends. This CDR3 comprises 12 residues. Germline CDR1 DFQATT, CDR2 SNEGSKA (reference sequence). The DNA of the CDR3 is TGCAGTGCTAGTTCCGGGGAAGAGACCCAGTACTTC. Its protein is CSASSGEETQYF.

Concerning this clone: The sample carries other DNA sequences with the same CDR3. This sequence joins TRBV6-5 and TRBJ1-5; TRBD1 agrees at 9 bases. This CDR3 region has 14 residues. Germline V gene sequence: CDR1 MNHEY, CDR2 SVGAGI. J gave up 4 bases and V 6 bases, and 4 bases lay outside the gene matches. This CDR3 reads CASSSTGGNQPQHF. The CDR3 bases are TGTGCCAGCAGCTCGACAGGGGGGAATCAGCCCCAGCATTTT.

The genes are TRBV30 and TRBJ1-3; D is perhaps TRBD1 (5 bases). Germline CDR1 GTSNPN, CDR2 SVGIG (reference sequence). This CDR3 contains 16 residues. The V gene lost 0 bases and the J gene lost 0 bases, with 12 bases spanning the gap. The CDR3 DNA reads TGTGCCTGGAGTGTGGGGACTGATACCTCTGGAAACACCATATATTTT. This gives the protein CAWSVGTDTSGNTIYF.

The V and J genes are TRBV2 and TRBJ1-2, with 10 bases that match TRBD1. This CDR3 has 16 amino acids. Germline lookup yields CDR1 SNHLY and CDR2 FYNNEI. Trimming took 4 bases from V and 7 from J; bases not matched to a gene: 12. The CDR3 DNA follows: TGTGCCAGCAGTGGGTGGAAGGGACAGGGGAGCGGTGGCTACACCTTC. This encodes CASSGWKGQGSGGYTF. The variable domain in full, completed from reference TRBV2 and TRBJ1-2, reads EPEVTQTPSHQVTQMGQEVILRCVPISNHLYFYWYRQILGQKVEFLVSFYNNEISEKSEIFDDQFSVERPDGSNFTLKIRSTKLEDSAMYFCASSGWKGQGSGGYTFGSGTRLTVV.

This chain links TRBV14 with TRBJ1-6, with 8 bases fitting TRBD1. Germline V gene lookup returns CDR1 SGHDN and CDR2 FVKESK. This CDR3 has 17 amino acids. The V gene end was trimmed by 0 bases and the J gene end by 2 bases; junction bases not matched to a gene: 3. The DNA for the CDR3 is TGTGCCAGCAGCCAAGACGCGGGACAGGCCTATAATTCACCCCTCCACTTT. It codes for CASSQDAGQAYNSPLHF.

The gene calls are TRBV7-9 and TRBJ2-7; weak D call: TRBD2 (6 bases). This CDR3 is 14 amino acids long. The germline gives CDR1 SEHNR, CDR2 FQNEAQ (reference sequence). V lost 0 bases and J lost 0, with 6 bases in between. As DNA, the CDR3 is TGTGCCAGCAGCTTAGCGGGGGGCTCCTACGAGCAGTACTTC. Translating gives CASSLAGGSYEQYF.

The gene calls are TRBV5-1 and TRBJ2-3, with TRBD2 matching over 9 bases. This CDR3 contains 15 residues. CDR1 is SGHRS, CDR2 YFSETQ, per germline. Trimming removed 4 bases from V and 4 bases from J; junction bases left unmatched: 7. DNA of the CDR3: TGCGCCAGCAGCAGTGGGACTAGCCCATCAGATACGCAGTATTTT. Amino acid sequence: CASSSGTSPSDTQYF.

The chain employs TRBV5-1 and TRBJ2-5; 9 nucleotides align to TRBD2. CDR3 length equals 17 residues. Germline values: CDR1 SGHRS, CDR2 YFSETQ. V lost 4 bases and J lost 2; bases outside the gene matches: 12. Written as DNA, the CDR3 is TGCGCCAGCAGCAACGACCCAAGCGGGGGGATACAAGAGACCCAGTACTTC. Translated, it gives CASSNDPSGGIQETQYF.

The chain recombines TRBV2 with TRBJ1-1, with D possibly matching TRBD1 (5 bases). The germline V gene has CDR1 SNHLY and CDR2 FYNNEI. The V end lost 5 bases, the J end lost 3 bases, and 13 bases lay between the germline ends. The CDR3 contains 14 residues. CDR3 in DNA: TGTGCCAGCAGTAAGGGCAAAGGGGACACTGAAGCTTTCTTT. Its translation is CASSKGKGDTEAFF. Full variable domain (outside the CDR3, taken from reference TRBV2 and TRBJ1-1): EPEVTQTPSHQVTQMGQEVILRCVPISNHLYFYWYRQILGQKVEFLVSFYNNEISEKSEIFDDQFSVERPDGSNFTLKIRSTKLEDSAMYFCASSKGKGDTEAFFGQGTRLTVV.

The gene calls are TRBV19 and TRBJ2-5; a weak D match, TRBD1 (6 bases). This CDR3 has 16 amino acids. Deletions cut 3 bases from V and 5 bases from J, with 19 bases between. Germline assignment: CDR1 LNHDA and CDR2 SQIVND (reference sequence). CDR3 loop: CASSMKGRAGVETQYF. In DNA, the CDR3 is TGTGCCAGTAGTATGAAAGGGCGGGCAGGGGTGGAGACCCAGTACTTC.

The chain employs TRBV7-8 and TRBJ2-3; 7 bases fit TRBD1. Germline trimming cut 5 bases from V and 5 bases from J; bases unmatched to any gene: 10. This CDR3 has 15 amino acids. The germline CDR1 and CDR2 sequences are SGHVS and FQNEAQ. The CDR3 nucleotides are TGTGCCAGCAGCAAACAGGGGCTCCCCCGAGATACGCAGTATTTT. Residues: CASSKQGLPRDTQYF.

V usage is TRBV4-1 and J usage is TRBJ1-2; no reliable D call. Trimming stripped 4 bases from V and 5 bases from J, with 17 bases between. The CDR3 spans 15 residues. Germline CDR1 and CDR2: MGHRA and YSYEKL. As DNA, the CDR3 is TGCGCCAGCAGCCGGAGTACGGGGTCGGGGTATGGCTACACCTTC. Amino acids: CASSRSTGSGYGYTF.

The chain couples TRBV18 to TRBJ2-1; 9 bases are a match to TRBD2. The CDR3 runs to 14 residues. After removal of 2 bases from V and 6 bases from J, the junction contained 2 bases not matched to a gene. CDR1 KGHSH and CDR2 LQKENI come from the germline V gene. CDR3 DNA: TGTGCCAGCTCACCAGCGGGGGGGATCAATGAGCAGTTCTTC. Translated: CASSPAGGINEQFF. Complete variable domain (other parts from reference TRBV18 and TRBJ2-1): NAGVMQNPRHLVRRRGQEARLRCSPMKGHSHVYWYRQLPEEGLKFMVYLQKENIIDESGMPKERFSAEFPKEGPSILRIQQVVRGDSAAYFCASSPAGGINEQFFGPGTRLTVL.